This T cell receptor beta chain comes out of a study of tumor-infiltrating lymphocytes in primary liver carcinoma. Study-level background: Productive TCRbeta read counts per sample ran from roughly 3.65 to 7.13 million and were similar across tissue types.

A constant-region primer primed TCR beta cDNA synthesis from roughly 510 ng of total RNA. Slightly modified ARM-PCR, run as three nested multiplex PCR rounds, produced the TCR beta libraries. Running 9 to 11 cycles apiece, the first two PCR rounds relied on TRBV1-TRBV30 forward primers together with a C-beta reverse primer. Each CDR3 protein gets one entry after TCRdb re-called the multiplex PCR reads with MiXCR. Of 100,000 to 150,000 distinct CDR3 sequences listed, 60% to 75% are singletons. Study-level points and caveats: Only about 7-24% of top clones spanned all five tumor regions. Pairs comparing tumor with adjacent tissue or blood overlapped less than pairs drawn from tumor regions.

V shed 3 bases and J 3 bases; nucleotides not matched to a gene: 15. CDR3 length: 18 amino acids. The germline V gene encodes CDR1 SGHDT and CDR2 YYEEEE. The tissue used was unsorted bulk material of roughly 17-31 mg. RNA and DNA were co-extracted from it with the AllPrep DNA/RNA mini kit. Each tumor was sampled at four poles and its centre. Comment on this clonotype: Its target is not known.

Material for sequencing was liver tumor tissue from sampling region 3. Specified subset: tumor region T3, left-lateral pole. J is TRBJ2-3 and V is TRBV5-6, with 8 positions matching TRBD2. The origin of this receptor is a woman aged 55-75 years with primary liver carcinoma and hepatitis B virus infection. For the CDR3, the DNA is TGTGCCAGCAGCTGTGCAGGGTTTTCGGGAGGGCCAACAGATACGCAGTATTTT. Protein sequence: CASSCAGFSGGPTDTQYF.